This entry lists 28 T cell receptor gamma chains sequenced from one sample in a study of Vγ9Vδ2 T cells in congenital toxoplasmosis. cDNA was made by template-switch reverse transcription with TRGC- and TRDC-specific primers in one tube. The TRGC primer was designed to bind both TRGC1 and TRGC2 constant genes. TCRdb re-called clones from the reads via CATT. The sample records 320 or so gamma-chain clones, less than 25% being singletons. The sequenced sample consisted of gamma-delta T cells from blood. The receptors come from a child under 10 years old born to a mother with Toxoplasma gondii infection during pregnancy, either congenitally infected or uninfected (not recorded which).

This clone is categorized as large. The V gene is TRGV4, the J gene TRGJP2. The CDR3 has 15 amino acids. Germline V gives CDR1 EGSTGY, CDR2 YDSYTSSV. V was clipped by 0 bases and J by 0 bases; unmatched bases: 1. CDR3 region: CATWDGHSSDWIKTF. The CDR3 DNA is TGTGCCACCTGGGATGGGCATAGTAGTGATTGGATCAAGACGTTT.

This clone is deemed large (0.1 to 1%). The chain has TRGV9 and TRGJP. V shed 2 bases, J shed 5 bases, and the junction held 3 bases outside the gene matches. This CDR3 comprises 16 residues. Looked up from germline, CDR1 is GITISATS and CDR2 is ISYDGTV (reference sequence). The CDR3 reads CALWEEKELGKKIKVF. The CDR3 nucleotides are TGTGCCTTGTGGGAGGAGAAAGAGTTGGGCAAAAAAATCAAGGTATTT.

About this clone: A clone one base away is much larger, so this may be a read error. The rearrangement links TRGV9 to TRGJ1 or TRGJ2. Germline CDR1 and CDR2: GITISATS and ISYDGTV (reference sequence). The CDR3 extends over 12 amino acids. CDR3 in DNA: TGTGCCTTGTGGGAGGCGTCTTATAAGAGACTCTTT. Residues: CALWEASYKRLF.

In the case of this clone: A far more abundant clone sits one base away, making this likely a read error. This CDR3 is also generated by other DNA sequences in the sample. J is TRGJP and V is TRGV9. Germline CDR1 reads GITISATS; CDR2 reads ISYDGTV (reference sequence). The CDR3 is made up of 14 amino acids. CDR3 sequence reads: CALWEELGKKIKVF. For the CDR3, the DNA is TGCGCCTTGTGGGAAGAGTTGGGCAAAAAAATCAAGGTATTT.

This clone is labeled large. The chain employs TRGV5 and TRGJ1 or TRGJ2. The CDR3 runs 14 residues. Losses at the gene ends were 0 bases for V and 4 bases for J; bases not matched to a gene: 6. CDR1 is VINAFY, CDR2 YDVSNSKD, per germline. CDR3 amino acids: CATWDRRRYYKKLF. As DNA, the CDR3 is TGTGCCACCTGGGACAGGCGGCGGTATTATAAGAAACTCTTT.

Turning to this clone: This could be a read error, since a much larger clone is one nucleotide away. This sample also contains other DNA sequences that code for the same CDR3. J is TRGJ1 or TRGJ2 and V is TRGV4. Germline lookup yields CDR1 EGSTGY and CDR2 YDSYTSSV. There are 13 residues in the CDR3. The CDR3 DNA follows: TGTGCCACCTGGGATGGGCGGTATTACAAGAAACTCTTT. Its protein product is CATWDGRYYKKLF.

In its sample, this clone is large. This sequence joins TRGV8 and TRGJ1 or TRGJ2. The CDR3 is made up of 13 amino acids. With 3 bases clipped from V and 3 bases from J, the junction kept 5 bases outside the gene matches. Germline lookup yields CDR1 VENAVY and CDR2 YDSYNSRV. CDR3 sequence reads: CATWDRAYYKKLF. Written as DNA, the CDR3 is TGTGCCACCTGGGATCGGGCTTATTATAAGAAACTCTTT.

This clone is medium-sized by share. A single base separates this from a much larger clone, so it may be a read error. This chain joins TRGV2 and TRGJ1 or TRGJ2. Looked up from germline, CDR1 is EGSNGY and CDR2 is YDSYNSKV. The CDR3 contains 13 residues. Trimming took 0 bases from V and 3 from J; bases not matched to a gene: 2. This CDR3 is CATWDGPYYKKLF. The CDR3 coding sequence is TGTGCCACCTGGGACGGGCCTTATTATAAGAAACTCTTT.

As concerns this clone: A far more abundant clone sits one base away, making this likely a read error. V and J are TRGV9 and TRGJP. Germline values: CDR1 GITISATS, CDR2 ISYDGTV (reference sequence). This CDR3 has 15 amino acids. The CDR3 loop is CALWENELSKKIKVF. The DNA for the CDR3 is TGTGCCTTGTGGGAGAACGAGTTGAGCAAAAAAATCAAGGTATTT.

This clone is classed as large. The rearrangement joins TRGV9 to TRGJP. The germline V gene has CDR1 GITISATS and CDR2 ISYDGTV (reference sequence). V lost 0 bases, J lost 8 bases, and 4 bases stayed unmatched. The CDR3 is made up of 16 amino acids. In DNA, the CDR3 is TGTGCCTTGTGGGAGGTGCATAAGTTGGGCAAAAAAATCAAGGTATTT. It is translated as CALWEVHKLGKKIKVF.

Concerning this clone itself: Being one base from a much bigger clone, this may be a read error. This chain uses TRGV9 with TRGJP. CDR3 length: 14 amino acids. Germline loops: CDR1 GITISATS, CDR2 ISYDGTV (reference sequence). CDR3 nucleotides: TGTGCCTTGTGGCAAGAGTTGGGCAAAGAAATCAAGGTATTT. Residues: CALWQELGKEIKVF.

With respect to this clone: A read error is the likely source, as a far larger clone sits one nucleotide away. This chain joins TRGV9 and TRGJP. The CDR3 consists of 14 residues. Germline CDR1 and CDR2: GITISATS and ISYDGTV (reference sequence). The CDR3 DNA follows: TGTGCCTTGTGGGAAGAGTTGGGCAAAAAAATCATGGTATTT. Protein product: CALWEELGKKIMVF.

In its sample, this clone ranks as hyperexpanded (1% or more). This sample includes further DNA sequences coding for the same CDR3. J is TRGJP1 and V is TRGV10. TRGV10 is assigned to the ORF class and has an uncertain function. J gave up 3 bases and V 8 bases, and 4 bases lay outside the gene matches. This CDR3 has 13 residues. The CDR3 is CAAWDPTGWFKIF. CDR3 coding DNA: TGTGCTGCGTGGGATCCCACTGGTTGGTTCAAGATATTT.

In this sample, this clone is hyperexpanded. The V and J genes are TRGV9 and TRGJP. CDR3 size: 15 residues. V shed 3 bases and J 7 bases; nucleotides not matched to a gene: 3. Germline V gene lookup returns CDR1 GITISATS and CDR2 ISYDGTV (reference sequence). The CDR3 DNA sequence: TGTGCCTTGTGGGAGAACGAGTTGGGCAAAAAAATCAAGGTATTT. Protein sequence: CALWENELGKKIKVF.

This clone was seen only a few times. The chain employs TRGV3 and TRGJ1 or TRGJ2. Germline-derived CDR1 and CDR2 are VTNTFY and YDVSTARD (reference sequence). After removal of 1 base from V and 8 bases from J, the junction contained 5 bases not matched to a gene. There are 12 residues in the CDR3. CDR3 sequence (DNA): TGTGCCACCTGGGACAGTTGGGATAAGAAACTCTTT. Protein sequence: CATWDSWDKKLF.

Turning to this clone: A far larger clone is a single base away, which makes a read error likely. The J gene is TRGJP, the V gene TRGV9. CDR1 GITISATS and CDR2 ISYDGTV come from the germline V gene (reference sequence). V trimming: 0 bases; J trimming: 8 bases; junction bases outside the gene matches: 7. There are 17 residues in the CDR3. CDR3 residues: CALWEVQRKLGKKIKVF. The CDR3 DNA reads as TGTGCCTTGTGGGAGGTGCAGAGGAAGTTGGGCAAAAAAATCAAGGTATTT.

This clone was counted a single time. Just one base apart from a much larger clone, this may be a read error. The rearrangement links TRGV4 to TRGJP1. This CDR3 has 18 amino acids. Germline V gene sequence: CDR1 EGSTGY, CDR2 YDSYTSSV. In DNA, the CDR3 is TGTGCCACCTGGGATGGGTCATTTGCTCATACCACTGGTTGGCTCAAGATATTT. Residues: CATWDGSFAHTTGWLKIF.

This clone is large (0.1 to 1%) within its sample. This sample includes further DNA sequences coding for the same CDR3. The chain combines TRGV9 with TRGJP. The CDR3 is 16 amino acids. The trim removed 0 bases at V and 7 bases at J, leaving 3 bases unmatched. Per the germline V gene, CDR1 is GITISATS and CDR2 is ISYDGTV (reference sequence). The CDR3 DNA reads TGTGCCTTGTGGGAGGTGCAGGAGTTGGGCAAAAAAATCAAGGTATTT. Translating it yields CALWEVQELGKKIKVF.

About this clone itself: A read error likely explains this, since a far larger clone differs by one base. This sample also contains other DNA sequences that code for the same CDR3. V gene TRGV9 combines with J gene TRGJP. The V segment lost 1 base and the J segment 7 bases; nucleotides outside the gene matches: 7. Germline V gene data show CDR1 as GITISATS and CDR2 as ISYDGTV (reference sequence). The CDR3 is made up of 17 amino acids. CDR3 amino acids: CALWEVLSELGKKIKVF. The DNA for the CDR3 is TGTGCCTTGTGGGAGGTACTGAGTGAGTTGGGCAAAAAAATCAAGGTATTT.

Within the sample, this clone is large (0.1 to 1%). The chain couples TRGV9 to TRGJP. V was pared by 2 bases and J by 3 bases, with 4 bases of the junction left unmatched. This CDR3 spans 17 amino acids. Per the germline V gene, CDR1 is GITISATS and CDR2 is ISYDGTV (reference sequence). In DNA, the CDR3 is TGTGCCTTGTGGGAGGACAAGCAAGAGTTGGGCAAAAAAATCAAGGTATTT. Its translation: CALWEDKQELGKKIKVF.

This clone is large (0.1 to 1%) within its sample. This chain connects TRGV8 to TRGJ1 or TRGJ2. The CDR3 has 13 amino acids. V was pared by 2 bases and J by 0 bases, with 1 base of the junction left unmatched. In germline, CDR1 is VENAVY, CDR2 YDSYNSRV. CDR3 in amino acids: CATWDTNYYKKLF. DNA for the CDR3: TGTGCCACCTGGGATACGAATTATTATAAGAAACTCTTT.

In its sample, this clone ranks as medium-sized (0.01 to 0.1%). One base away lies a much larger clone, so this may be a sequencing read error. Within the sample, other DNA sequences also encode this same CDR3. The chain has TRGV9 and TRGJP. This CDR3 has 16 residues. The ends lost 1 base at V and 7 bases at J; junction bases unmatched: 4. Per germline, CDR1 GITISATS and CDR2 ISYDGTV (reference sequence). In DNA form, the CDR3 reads TGTGCCTTGTGGGAGGTCCGGGAGTTGGGCAAAAAAATCAAGGTATTT. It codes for CALWEVRELGKKIKVF.

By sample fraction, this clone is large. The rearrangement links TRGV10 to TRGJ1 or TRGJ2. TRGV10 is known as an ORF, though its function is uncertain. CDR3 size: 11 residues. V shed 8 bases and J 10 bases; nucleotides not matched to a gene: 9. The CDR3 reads CAAWAPMKKLF. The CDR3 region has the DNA TGTGCTGCGTGGGCCCCGATGAAGAAACTCTTT.

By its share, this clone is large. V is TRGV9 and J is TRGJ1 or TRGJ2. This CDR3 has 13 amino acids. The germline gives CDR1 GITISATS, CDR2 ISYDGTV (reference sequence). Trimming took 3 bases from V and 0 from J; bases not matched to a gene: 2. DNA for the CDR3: TGTGCCTTGTGGGAGATGAATTATTATAAGAAACTCTTT. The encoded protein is CALWEMNYYKKLF.

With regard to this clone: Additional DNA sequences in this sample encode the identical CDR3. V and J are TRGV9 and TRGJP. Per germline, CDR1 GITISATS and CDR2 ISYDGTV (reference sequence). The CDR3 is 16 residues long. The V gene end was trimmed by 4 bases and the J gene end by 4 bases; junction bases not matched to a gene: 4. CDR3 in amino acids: CALWEYQELGKKIKVF. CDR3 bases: TGTGCCTTGTGGGAATACCAAGAGTTGGGCAAAAAAATCAAGGTATTT.

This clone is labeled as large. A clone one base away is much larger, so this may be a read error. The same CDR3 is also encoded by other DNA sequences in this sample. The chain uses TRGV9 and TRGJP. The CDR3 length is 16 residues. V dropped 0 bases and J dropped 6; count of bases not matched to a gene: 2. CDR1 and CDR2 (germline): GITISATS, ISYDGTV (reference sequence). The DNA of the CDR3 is TGTGCCTTGTGGGAGGTGCTAGAGTTGGGCAAAAAAATCAAGGTATTT. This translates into CALWEVLELGKKIKVF.

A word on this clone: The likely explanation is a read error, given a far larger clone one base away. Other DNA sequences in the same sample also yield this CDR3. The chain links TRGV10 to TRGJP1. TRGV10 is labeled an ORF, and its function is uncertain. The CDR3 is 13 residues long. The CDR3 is CAAWDTTGWFKIF. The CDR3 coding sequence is TGTGCCGCGTGGGATACCACTGGTTGGTTCAAGATATTT.

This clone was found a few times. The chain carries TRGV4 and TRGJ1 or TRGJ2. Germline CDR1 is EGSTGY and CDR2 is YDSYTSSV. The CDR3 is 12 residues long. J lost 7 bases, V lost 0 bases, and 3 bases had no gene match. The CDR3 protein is CATWDGHYKKLF. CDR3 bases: TGTGCCACCTGGGATGGGCACTATAAGAAACTCTTT.